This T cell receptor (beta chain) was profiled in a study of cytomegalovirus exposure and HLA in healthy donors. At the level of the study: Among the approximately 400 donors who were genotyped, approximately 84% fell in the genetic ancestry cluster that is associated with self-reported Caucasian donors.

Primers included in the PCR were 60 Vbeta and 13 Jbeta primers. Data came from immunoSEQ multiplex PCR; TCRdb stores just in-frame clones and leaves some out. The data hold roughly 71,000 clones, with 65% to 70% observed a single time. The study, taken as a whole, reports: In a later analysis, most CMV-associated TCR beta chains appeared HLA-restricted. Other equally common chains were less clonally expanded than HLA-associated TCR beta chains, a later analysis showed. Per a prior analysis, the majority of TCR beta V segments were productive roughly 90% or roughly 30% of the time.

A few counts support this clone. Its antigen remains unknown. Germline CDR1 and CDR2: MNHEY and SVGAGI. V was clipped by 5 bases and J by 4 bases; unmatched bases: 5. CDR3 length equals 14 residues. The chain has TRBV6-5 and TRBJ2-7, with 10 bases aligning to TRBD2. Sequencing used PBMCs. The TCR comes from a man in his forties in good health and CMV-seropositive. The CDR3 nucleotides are TGTGCCAGCAGTGTAAGCGGGGGGGCGTACGAGCAGTACTTC. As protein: CASSVSGGAYEQYF.